This TCR beta chain was captured by sequencing in a study of cytomegalovirus exposure and HLA in healthy donors. Study outcomes and limitations: An analysis that was carried out later associated 16,951 TCR beta sequences with HLA alleles at 0.05 false discovery rate. For TCR beta chains, V- and J-gene trimming was later linked to a missense DCLRE1C variant.

Losses at the gene ends were 2 bases for V and 0 bases for J; bases not matched to a gene: 9. In germline, CDR1 is SGHTA, CDR2 FQGNSA. The CDR3 totals 17 residues. It was with 60 Vbeta and 13 Jbeta primers that the PCR ran. Here immunoSEQ multiplex PCR was the method, and the copy in TCRdb shows in-frame clones only, minus some. This table holds 100,000 to 150,000 clones, more than 60% found once. A remark on this clone: Its antigen remains unidentified.

The gene calls are TRBV7-2 and TRBJ2-5, with 7 bases identical to TRBD2. Material: PBMCs. The TCR comes from a woman aged 60-70 years in good health and CMV-seropositive. CDR3 sequence: CASSLNRGVPYQETQYF. The CDR3 DNA sequence: TGTGCCAGCAGCTTAAATCGGGGGGTTCCGTACCAAGAGACCCAGTACTTC.